What follows are 8 T cell receptor beta chains derived from one specimen sequenced in a study of T cell clusters in autoimmune cytopenias. Tens of thousands of genome equivalents of blood DNA were amplified for TRB. TRB rearrangements were amplified by touch-down multiplex PCR with mixed TRB-A/B primers. TCRdb re-called the multiplex PCR reads; one entry per CDR3 protein, DNA not given. The sample has roughly 9,500 distinct CDR3 sequences. Sequencing used peripheral blood. These receptors were taken from a human donor with an autoimmune cytopenia or autoimmune hepatitis (not recorded which).

The chain carries TRBV19 and TRBJ2-4; no DNA is available, so the TRBD2 call from TCRdb remains unchecked. This CDR3 comprises 14 residues. Germline V gene data show CDR1 as LNHDA and CDR2 as SQIVND (reference sequence). The CDR3 sequence is CASSVRDGKNIQYF.

This clonotype is called medium-sized based on its frequency. The chain employs TRBV12-3 or TRBV12-4 and TRBJ2-2; TCRdb proposes TRBD1, but this gene call is untestable without DNA. There are 14 residues in the CDR3. The CDR3 loop reads CASKPQLLSGELFF.

This chain connects TRBV7-6 to TRBJ2-3; the TRBD1 assignment by TCRdb is unverifiable without DNA. The CDR3 has 14 residues. Germline assignment: CDR1 SGHVS and CDR2 FNYEAQ. Here the CDR3 reads CASSLARGWDTQYF.

The gene calls are TRBV6-2 or TRBV6-3 and TRBJ2-3; absent DNA, TCRdb's TRBD2 call cannot be checked. Germline V gene lookup returns CDR1 MNHEY and CDR2 SVGEGT. The length of the CDR3 is 13 residues. CDR3 in amino acids: CASRRLAVDTQYF.

The chain joins TRBV20-1 to TRBJ2-1; TCRdb designates TRBD1, a call that cannot be tested without DNA. This CDR3 is 15 amino acids long. Per the germline V gene, CDR1 is DFQATT and CDR2 is SNEGSKA (reference sequence). This chain's CDR3 is CSARDPRVPYNEQFF.

The V and J genes are TRBV6-4 and TRBJ2-3; the TCRdb call, TRBD2, lacks DNA for checking. Germline V gene sequence: CDR1 MRHNA, CDR2 SNTAGT. There are 16 residues in the CDR3. CDR3: CASSDSGGGCTDTQYF.

The rearrangement joins TRBV20-1 to TRBJ1-5; with no DNA, the TCRdb D assignment of TRBD1 cannot be verified. This CDR3 is built from 12 residues. Germline V gene lookup returns CDR1 DFQATT and CDR2 SNEGSKA (reference sequence). CDR3 loop: CSAGVGNQPQHF.

By frequency, this clonotype is medium-sized. The V and J genes are TRBV19 and TRBJ2-1; as DNA is missing, the TRBD1 call by TCRdb cannot be tested. Per germline, CDR1 LNHDA and CDR2 SQIVND (reference sequence). CDR3 length: 14 residues. The CDR3 sequence: CASRLGGANPEQFF.